A selection of T cell receptor beta chains follows, all from one sample in a study of blood T cell repertoires in COVID-19. The protocol was immunoSEQ multiplex PCR, while the TCRdb copy is restricted to in-frame clones and leaves out a portion. The data hold 200,000 to 300,000 clones, with around 85% observed a single time. The sequenced sample consisted of peripheral blood. The receptor source for this set is a woman between 25 and 40 years old who had recovered from COVID-19. The CDR3 runs from the conserved cysteine through the conserved F or W. Fields, in order: clone size, J gene, D gene, V gene, CDR3 protein, CDR3 DNA. D genes are given only for firm matches. Not every row has a clone size; where given, it reads once, few, many or a size class.

>-|TRBJ1-6|-|TRBV5-1
CASSQEGNNSPLHF
TGCGCCAGCAGCCAAGAGGGAAATAATTCACCCCTCCACTTT
>-|TRBJ2-7|-|TRBV27
CASSLIGDEQYF
TGTGCCAGCAGTTTAATAGGGGACGAGCAGTACTTC
>-|TRBJ2-7|TRBD2|TRBV5-1
CASSAGLAGDEQYF
TGCGCCAGCAGCGCGGGACTAGCGGGGGACGAGCAGTACTTC
>-|TRBJ1-2|-|TRBV5-4
CASSLFRGDYGYTF
TGTGCCAGCAGCTTGTTCAGGGGTGACTATGGCTACACCTTC
>-|TRBJ1-1|TRBD1|TRBV19
CASTSGTVNTEAFF
TGTGCCAGTACCTCCGGGACAGTGAACACTGAAGCTTTCTTT
>-|TRBJ1-5|-|TRBV18
CASSRTGSQGDSNQPQHF
TGTGCCAGCTCACGTACCGGGTCCCAAGGGGATAGCAATCAGCCCCAGCATTTT
>-|TRBJ1-2|-|TRBV10-3
CAISESSGGGLLFYGYTF
TGTGCCATCAGTGAGTCCTCCGGGGGGGGGCTTTTGTTCTATGGCTACACCTTC
>-|TRBJ1-5|-|TRBV2
CASSDRGINNQPQHF
TGTGCCAGCAGTGATAGGGGGATAAACAATCAGCCCCAGCATTTT
>-|TRBJ2-1|TRBD2|TRBV27
CASSFLHPGTSGVNEQFF
TGTGCCAGCAGTTTTCTACACCCCGGGACTAGCGGGGTCAATGAGCAGTTCTTC
>few|TRBJ2-7|-|TRBV7-2
CASSYQGGEQYF
TGTGCCAGCAGCTACCAGGGGGGCGAGCAGTACTTC
>few|TRBJ2-2|TRBD2|TRBV7-3
CASAETSAKTGELFF
TGTGCCAGCGCTGAGACTAGCGCTAAAACCGGGGAGCTGTTTTTT
>-|TRBJ2-7|-|TRBV12-5
CASGQSSYEQYF
TGTGCTAGTGGACAGTCCTCCTACGAGCAGTACTTC
>once|TRBJ2-7|TRBD2|TRBV30
CAWSRMAGGEQYF
TGTGCCTGGAGCCGGATGGCGGGGGGGGAGCAGTACTTC
>-|TRBJ1-4|-|TRBV20-1
CSASNPREEKLFF
TGCAGTGCTAGTAACCCACGGGAAGAAAAACTGTTTTTT
>-|TRBJ1-1|-|TRBV6-1
CASSEPGLNTEAFF
TGTGCCAGCAGTGAACCAGGGCTGAACACTGAAGCTTTCTTT
>few|TRBJ2-1|-|TRBV19
CASSIPWSSYNEQFF
TGTGCCAGTAGTATCCCCTGGAGCTCCTACAATGAGCAGTTCTTC
>-|TRBJ1-5|-|TRBV18
CASSPPSVGGWDQPQHF
TGTGCCAGCTCACCACCGTCTGTCGGGGGTTGGGATCAGCCCCAGCATTTT
>-|TRBJ1-6|-|TRBV4-1
CASSQEVGASVYSPLHF
TGCGCCAGCAGCCAAGAAGTCGGAGCCAGTGTCTATTCACCCCTCCACTTT
>-|TRBJ2-1|-|TRBV13
CASSPDGVGGTYNEQFF
TGTGCCAGCAGCCCAGACGGGGTGGGTGGAACTTACAATGAGCAGTTCTTC
>few|TRBJ1-2|TRBD1|TRBV15
CATSRGTGGFYGYTF
TGTGCCACCAGCAGAGGGACAGGGGGCTTCTATGGCTACACCTTC
>few|TRBJ1-3|TRBD1|TRBV19
CASSNRQGTLSGNTIYF
TGTGCCAGTAGTAACAGACAGGGGACCCTCTCTGGAAACACCATATATTTT
>few|TRBJ1-1|TRBD1|TRBV20-1
CSASLGQVNTEAFF
TGCAGTGCTAGTCTTGGACAGGTTAACACTGAAGCTTTCTTT
>-|TRBJ1-2|-|TRBV18
CASSRNRDAGYGYTF
TGTGCCAGCTCACGAAACAGGGACGCAGGCTATGGCTACACCTTC
>-|TRBJ1-2|TRBD1|TRBV27
CASSFFGQGGGYTF
TGTGCCAGCAGTTTTTTCGGACAGGGCGGGGGCTACACCTTC
>-|TRBJ2-5|TRBD2|TRBV4-2
CASSQDPSGGAPVETQYF
TGTGCCAGCAGCCAAGATCCCAGCGGGGGGGCACCGGTCGAGACCCAGTACTTC
>-|TRBJ1-1|-|TRBV11-2
CASSLTGRITNTEAFF
TGTGCCAGCAGCTTAACAGGGCGGATCACGAACACTGAAGCTTTCTTT
>-|TRBJ1-5|-|TRBV7-9
CASSLAHGPRRSQPQHF
TGTGCCAGCAGCTTAGCGCACGGCCCGAGGAGGAGTCAGCCCCAGCATTTT
>-|TRBJ2-3|TRBD2|TRBV7-2
CASSQTSGGLGRNTQYF
TGTGCCAGCAGCCAGACTAGCGGGGGCCTAGGTCGTAATACGCAGTATTTT
>-|TRBJ1-5|TRBD1|TRBV9
CASSGGQGVNQPQHF
TGTGCCAGCAGCGGCGGACAGGGGGTCAATCAGCCCCAGCATTTT
>-|TRBJ1-1|TRBD1|TRBV29-1
CSVEAGQGSEAFF
TGCAGCGTTGAGGCCGGACAGGGGTCGGAAGCTTTCTTT
>-|TRBJ1-2|TRBD1|TRBV30
CARDGTADGYTF
TGTGCCCGGGACGGGACAGCTGATGGCTACACCTTC
>-|TRBJ2-2|TRBD1|TRBV30
CASDRENTGELFF
TGTGCCTCGGACAGGGAGAACACCGGGGAGCTGTTTTTT
>-|TRBJ1-2|TRBD1|TRBV10-2
CASSESRTGDGYTF
TGCGCCAGCAGTGAGTCCAGGACAGGGGATGGCTACACCTTC
>-|TRBJ1-1|TRBD1|TRBV5-1
CASSMDRGNTEAFF
TGCGCCAGCAGCATGGACAGGGGGAACACTGAAGCTTTCTTT
>-|TRBJ1-1|TRBD1|TRBV29-1
CSGGQGAAEAFF
TGCAGCGGCGGACAGGGCGCGGCTGAAGCTTTCTTT
>-|TRBJ2-3|-|TRBV5-1
CASSLTGTDTQYF
TGCGCCAGCAGCCTGACAGGCACAGATACGCAGTATTTT
>few|TRBJ1-6|-|TRBV10-1
CASSDRGRDNSPLHF
TGCGCCAGCAGTGACAGGGGTAGAGATAATTCACCCCTCCACTTT
>-|TRBJ2-7|TRBD1|TRBV5-6
CASSLAGQDHYEQYF
TGTGCCAGCAGCTTGGCGGGACAGGATCACTACGAGCAGTACTTC
>-|TRBJ2-1|-|TRBV9
CASSVAPLYRGAPSYNEQFF
TGTGCCAGCAGCGTAGCCCCCTTATATCGGGGGGCCCCCTCCTACAATGAGCAGTTCTTC
>few|TRBJ2-2|-|TRBV7-8
CASSLVGLHTGELFF
TGTGCCAGCAGCTTAGTTGGCCTTCACACCGGGGAGCTGTTTTTT
>-|TRBJ2-3|TRBD2|TRBV7-2
CASSLFPGGTDTQYF
TGTGCCAGCAGCTTATTTCCGGGGGGAACAGATACGCAGTATTTT
>-|TRBJ2-7|TRBD1|TRBV5-1
CASSPGTVYLYEQYF
TGCGCCAGCAGCCCTGGGACAGTTTATCTCTACGAGCAGTACTTC
>-|TRBJ2-2|-|TRBV18
CASCPGQHTGELFF
TGTGCCAGCTGCCCGGGACAACACACCGGGGAGCTGTTTTTT